The 28 T cell receptor beta chains presented below share a single source sample, sequenced in a study of cytomegalovirus exposure and HLA in healthy donors. This table comes from immunoSEQ multiplex PCR, and its TCRdb copy is limited to in-frame clones, with some not included. The data contain 200,000 to 300,000 clones, roughly 87% of them singletons. Source material: PBMCs. These receptors all come from a man aged 18 to 29 in good health and CMV-seropositive.

The chain carries TRBV6-5 and TRBJ1-5, with 7 bases fitting TRBD1. The CDR3 consists of 13 residues. Germline-derived CDR1 and CDR2 are MNHEY and SVGAGI. J was trimmed by 6 bases and V by 5 bases; bases with no gene match: 4. CDR3 in DNA: TGTGCCAGCAGTGGACAGGTTATTCAGCCCCAGCATTTT. Residues: CASSGQVIQPQHF.

The chain links TRBV27 to TRBJ1-5, with D hard to call. Germline V lookup: CDR1 MNHEY, CDR2 SMNVEV (reference sequence). The ends were cut back, 5 bases at V and 3 bases at J, with 8 bases in the middle. The CDR3 spans 13 residues. CDR3 DNA: TGTGCCAGCAGTACTTTATCCAATCAGCCCCAGCATTTT. Its translation is CASSTLSNQPQHF.

This clone has just one count. V and J are TRBV7-9 and TRBJ2-3; 7 nucleotides align to TRBD1. Germline loops: CDR1 SEHNR, CDR2 FQNEAQ (reference sequence). The ends lost 3 bases at V and 1 base at J; junction bases unmatched: 4. The CDR3 has 15 amino acids. The chain's CDR3 is CASSFRDSRTDTQYF. The CDR3 nucleotides read TGTGCCAGCAGCTTCAGGGACAGCCGCACAGATACGCAGTATTTT.

The gene calls are TRBV10-1 and TRBJ1-2; D gene ambiguous. The V gene lost 4 bases and the J gene lost 1 base, with 10 bases spanning the gap. Germline CDR1 and CDR2: WNHNN and SYGVQD (reference sequence). This CDR3 region has 14 residues. CDR3 in amino acids: CASSGARLNYGYTF. The CDR3 DNA reads TGCGCCAGCAGTGGGGCAAGACTTAACTATGGCTACACCTTC.

The chain employs TRBV19 and TRBJ2-3; 7 bases match TRBD1. Germline CDR1 and CDR2: LNHDA and SQIVND (reference sequence). The CDR3 is 14 residues long. V lost 5 bases, J lost 10 bases, and 12 bases stayed unmatched. CDR3 in amino acids: CASSPDRFNRAQYF. CDR3 nucleotides: TGTGCCAGTAGTCCGGACAGGTTCAATAGGGCGCAGTATTTT.

This chain joins TRBV29-1 and TRBJ1-5, with 8 bases fitting TRBD1. CDR3 length: 13 residues. Per the germline V gene, CDR1 is SQVTM and CDR2 is ANQGSEA. Losses at the gene ends were 7 bases for V and 6 bases for J; bases not matched to a gene: 8. As DNA, the CDR3 is TGCAGCGCTCTCAGTGACAGGGGTCAGCCCCAGCATTTT. Translated, it gives CSALSDRGQPQHF.

The chain carries TRBV7-6 and TRBJ2-5, with TRBD2 as a possible D gene (5 bases). Trimming pared 4 bases from V and 3 bases from J, leaving 9 bases between. Germline V CDR1 and CDR2: SGHVS, FNYEAQ. This CDR3 spans 13 amino acids. CDR3 protein: CASSSDGEETQYF. The CDR3 nucleotides read TGTGCCAGCAGCTCGGACGGGGAAGAGACCCAGTACTTC.

This chain links TRBV9 with TRBJ2-1; possible D gene TRBD1, 5 bases. Trimming shortened V by 0 bases and J by 5 bases, and 15 bases separated the two germline ends. Germline lookup yields CDR1 SGDLS and CDR2 YYNGEE. CDR3 length equals 16 residues. The CDR3 bases are TGTGCCAGCAGCGTAGAGGGGATGACTCGGAACAATGAGCAGTTCTTC. It encodes CASSVEGMTRNNEQFF.

The CDR3: CASSFPTIQETQYF. The CDR3, as DNA: TGTGCCAGCAGCTTTCCCACGATCCAAGAGACCCAGTACTTC. The chain is built from TRBV7-2 and TRBJ2-5; D is unclear. The germline CDR1 and CDR2 sequences are SGHTA and FQGNSA. The CDR3 runs 14 residues. Trimming left V 3 bases short and J 1 base short, with 9 bases between.

The V call is TRBV7-6, the J call TRBJ2-3, with unresolved D. The ends were cut back, 1 base at V and 0 bases at J, with 8 bases in the middle. There are 15 residues in the CDR3. Germline lookup yields CDR1 SGHVS and CDR2 FNYEAQ. The CDR3, as DNA: TGTGCCAGCAGCTTAGATAGAATTAGCACAGATACGCAGTATTTT. Translated: CASSLDRISTDTQYF.

This clone was seen a few times. J is TRBJ2-7 and V is TRBV18, with TRBD2 matching over 14 bases. Trimming cost V 6 bases and J 6 bases; bases outside gene matches: 10. Germline lookup yields CDR1 KGHSH and CDR2 LQKENI. This CDR3 contains 16 residues. CDR3 coding DNA: TGTGCCAGCTCCCTGACTAGCGGGAGGGCCTTGGTCGAGCAGTACTTC. It translates to CASSLTSGRALVEQYF.

The V gene is TRBV5-1, the J gene TRBJ2-7, with 7 bases identical to TRBD1. In germline, CDR1 is SGHRS, CDR2 YFSETQ. The junction had 3 bases not matched to a gene; V was cut back by 0 bases and J by 3 bases. CDR3 length: 14 residues. CDR3 protein: CASSLARDSYEQYF. In nucleotides, the CDR3 is TGCGCCAGCAGCTTGGCCAGGGACAGCTACGAGCAGTACTTC.

The V and J genes are TRBV19 and TRBJ1-1, with 7 bases lining up with TRBD1. The CDR3 totals 14 residues. Germline V CDR1 and CDR2: LNHDA, SQIVND (reference sequence). The ends lost 8 bases at V and 0 bases at J; junction bases unmatched: 6. CDR3 nucleotide sequence: TGTGCCAGTTGGGACAGATCCATGAACACTGAAGCTTTCTTT. Translated: CASWDRSMNTEAFF.

The J gene is TRBJ2-7, the V gene TRBV6-6; 7 bases map to TRBD2. Looked up from germline, CDR1 is MNHNY and CDR2 is SVGAGI (reference sequence). Trimming removed 4 bases from V and 0 bases from J; junction bases left unmatched: 3. The CDR3 extends over 14 amino acids. In DNA form, the CDR3 reads TGTGCCAGCAGTTCGGGACTATCCTCCTACGAGCAGTACTTC. This gives the protein CASSSGLSSYEQYF.

The rearrangement uses TRBV2 and TRBJ1-2; 12 bases line up with TRBD1. The CDR3 is made up of 15 amino acids. Germline V gene sequence: CDR1 SNHLY, CDR2 FYNNEI. Trimming removed 6 bases from V and 6 bases from J; junction bases left unmatched: 8. The CDR3 loop is CASRLGTGGAHGYTF. CDR3 in DNA: TGTGCCAGCAGGCTCGGGACAGGGGGCGCCCATGGCTACACCTTC.

The chain carries TRBV20-1 and TRBJ1-2; D possibly corresponds to TRBD1 (6 bases). CDR3 size: 11 residues. Germline V CDR1 and CDR2: DFQATT, SNEGSKA (reference sequence). Trimming cost V 6 bases and J 4 bases, with 9 bases left between them. The CDR3 loop reads CSAGTSYGYTF. CDR3 sequence (DNA): TGCAGTGCCGGGACATCCTATGGCTACACCTTC.

The rearrangement joins TRBV19 to TRBJ2-3, with D hard to call. V dropped 5 bases and J dropped 5 bases, with 5 bases sitting between them. CDR3 size: 11 residues. In germline, CDR1 is LNHDA, CDR2 SQIVND (reference sequence). The CDR3 spells CASSFGDTQYF. CDR3 DNA: TGTGCCAGTAGTTTCGGAGATACGCAGTATTTT.

The chain has TRBV5-1 and TRBJ1-2; D is unclear. The CDR3 runs to 14 residues. Trimming took 4 bases from V and 0 from J, leaving 10 bases between them. The germline gives CDR1 SGHRS, CDR2 YFSETQ. CDR3 nucleotide sequence: TGCGCCAGCAGCAGCCCGTCGGCTAACTATGGCTACACCTTC. This encodes CASSSPSANYGYTF.

This chain uses TRBV5-5 with TRBJ1-2, with a weak D call TRBD1 (6 bases). V was clipped by 1 base and J by 6 bases, with 13 bases between them. There are 14 residues in the CDR3. The V gene's germline CDR1 is SGHKS and CDR2 YYEKEE (reference sequence). The CDR3 DNA reads TGTGCCAGCAGCTTGTTCTGGGGGGCTGATGGCTACACCTTC. It codes for CASSLFWGADGYTF.

The chain couples TRBV30 to TRBJ1-4, with D uncertain. Trimming cost V 2 bases and J 7 bases, with 8 bases left between them. The CDR3 runs 12 residues. The germline V gene has CDR1 GTSNPN and CDR2 SVGIG (reference sequence). CDR3 sequence reads: CAWSLIGEKLFF. The CDR3, as DNA: TGTGCCTGGAGTTTAATTGGTGAAAAACTGTTTTTT.

This clone was found a few times. The chain is built from TRBV7-2 and TRBJ1-4; D uncertain. The V gene lost 3 bases and the J gene lost 7 bases, with 9 bases spanning the gap. Germline values: CDR1 SGHTA, CDR2 FQGNSA. There are 13 residues in the CDR3. Written as DNA, the CDR3 is TGTGCCAGCAGCTTGTGGGTTGGTGAAAAACTGTTTTTT. Its translation: CASSLWVGEKLFF.

This chain connects TRBV2 to TRBJ1-4; D unclear. V shed 7 bases and J shed 8 bases, with 14 bases lying between them. CDR1 and CDR2 (germline): SNHLY, FYNNEI. CDR3 length: 13 residues. The CDR3 DNA reads TGTGCCAGCACCCGGAACCCGAGGGAAAAACTGTTTTTT. It is translated as CASTRNPREKLFF.

A remark on this clone: The sample has other DNA sequences that encode this CDR3 too. CDR3 coding DNA: TGTGCCAGCAGTCGGGGGGAGAACACTGAAGCTTTCTTT. It translates to CASSRGENTEAFF. The chain has TRBV6-4 and TRBJ1-1; possibly TRBD1 for D (5 bases). V lost 5 bases and J 1 base, leaving 8 bases between the germline ends. The CDR3 contains 13 residues. The V gene's germline CDR1 is MRHNA and CDR2 SNTAGT.

The chain links TRBV27 to TRBJ2-5; possible D gene TRBD1, 5 bases. V shed 0 bases and J shed 1 base, with 9 bases lying between them. CDR3 size: 15 residues. Germline CDR1 is MNHEY and CDR2 is SMNVEV (reference sequence). The DNA of the CDR3 is TGTGCCAGCAGTTTATCGTCAGGGCCCCAAGAGACCCAGTACTTC. Translation gives CASSLSSGPQETQYF.

The chain carries TRBV4-3 and TRBJ2-7, with D unresolved. Trimming took off 0 bases at V and 3 bases at J, with 9 bases between the two ends. This CDR3 is 14 amino acids long. CDR1 is LGHNA and CDR2 is YSLEER in the germline V gene. CDR3 DNA: TGCGCCAGCAGCCAAGAACTTAGGCTCTACGAGCAGTACTTC. Its translation: CASSQELRLYEQYF.

The rearrangement links TRBV5-1 to TRBJ2-7; D gene unclear. The CDR3 is 14 residues long. V was pared by 4 bases and J by 3 bases, with 14 bases between. CDR1 is SGHRS, CDR2 YFSETQ, per germline. In DNA, the CDR3 is TGCGCCAGCAGCCTCGGTCTCACGGGCTACGAGCAGTACTTC. This codes for CASSLGLTGYEQYF.

The chain links TRBV30 to TRBJ2-7; unclear D gene. This CDR3 has 12 residues. V lost 2 bases, J lost 5 bases, and 10 bases lay in between. The germline V gene has CDR1 GTSNPN and CDR2 SVGIG (reference sequence). The CDR3 reads CAWSYSRHEQYF. As DNA, the CDR3 is TGTGCCTGGAGTTACAGCAGGCACGAGCAGTACTTC.

This clone was seen only once. The chain has TRBV5-1 and TRBJ1-4, with TRBD1 matching over 8 bases. The CDR3 runs 14 residues. With 4 bases clipped from V and 7 bases from J, the junction kept 6 bases outside the gene matches. Germline V gene lookup returns CDR1 SGHRS and CDR2 YFSETQ. CDR3 in DNA: TGCGCCAGCAGCGTGGGACAGGAGGGTGAAAAACTGTTTTTT. This sequence encodes CASSVGQEGEKLFF. Together with reference TRBV5-1 and TRBJ1-4, the CDR3 gives the full variable domain: KAGVTQTPRYLIKTRGQQVTLSCSPISGHRSVSWYQQTPGQGLQFLFEYFSETQRNKGNFPGRFSGRQFSNSRSEMNVSTLELGDSALYLCASSVGQEGEKLFFGSGTQLSVL.